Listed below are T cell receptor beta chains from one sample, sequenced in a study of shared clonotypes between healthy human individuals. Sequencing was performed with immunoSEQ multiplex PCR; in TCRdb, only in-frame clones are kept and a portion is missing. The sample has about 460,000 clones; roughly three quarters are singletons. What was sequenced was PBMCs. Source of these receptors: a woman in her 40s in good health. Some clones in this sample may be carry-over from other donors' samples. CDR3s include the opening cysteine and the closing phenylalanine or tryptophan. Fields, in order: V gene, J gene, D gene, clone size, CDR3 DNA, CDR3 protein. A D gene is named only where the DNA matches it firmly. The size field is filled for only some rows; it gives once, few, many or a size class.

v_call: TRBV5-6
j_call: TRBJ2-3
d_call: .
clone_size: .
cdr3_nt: TGTGCCAGCAGCTTGTTGGGCGGGGATGATACGCAGTATTTT
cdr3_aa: CASSLLGGDDTQYF

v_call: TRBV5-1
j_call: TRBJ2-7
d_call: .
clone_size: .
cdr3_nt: TGCGCCAGCAGCTTTTCACACGGTAGCTACGAGCAGTACTTC
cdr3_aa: CASSFSHGSYEQYF

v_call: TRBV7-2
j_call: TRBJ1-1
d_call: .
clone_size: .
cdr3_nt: TGTGCCAGCAGCTTCGCCGGGGGATCCACTGAAGCTTTCTTT
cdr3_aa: CASSFAGGSTEAFF

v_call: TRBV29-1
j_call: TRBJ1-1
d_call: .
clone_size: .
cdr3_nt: TGCAGCGGGGAGACAGACTTGAACACTGAAGCTTTCTTT
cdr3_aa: CSGETDLNTEAFF

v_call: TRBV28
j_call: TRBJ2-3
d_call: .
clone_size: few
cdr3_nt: TGTGCCAGCAGTTTGGGACAAGACACAGATACGCAGTATTTT
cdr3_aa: CASSLGQDTDTQYF

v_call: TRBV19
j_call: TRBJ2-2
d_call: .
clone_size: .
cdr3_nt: TGTGCCAGTAGTATAGGTTGGCGGGCTGCGAACACCGGGGAGCTGTTTTTT
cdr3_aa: CASSIGWRAANTGELFF

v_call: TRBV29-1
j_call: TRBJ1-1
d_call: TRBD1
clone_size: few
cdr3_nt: TGCAGCGTTCCCTCAATCCGACAGGGGGGGTTCTTT
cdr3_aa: CSVPSIRQGGFF

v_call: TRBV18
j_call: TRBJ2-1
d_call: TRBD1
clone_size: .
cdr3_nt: TGTGCCAGCTCACCGTCCGGGACAGGGTTTTACAATGAGCAGTTCTTC
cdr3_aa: CASSPSGTGFYNEQFF

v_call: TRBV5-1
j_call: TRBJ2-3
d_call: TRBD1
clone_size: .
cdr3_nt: TGCGCCAGCAGGAAGACAGGGCCGAGAGACACAGATACGCAGTATTTT
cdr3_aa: CASRKTGPRDTDTQYF

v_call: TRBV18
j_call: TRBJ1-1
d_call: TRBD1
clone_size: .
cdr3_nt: TGTGCCAGCTCACCACTCGGGCAGGGGGCGGGCGGCACTGAAGCTTTCTTT
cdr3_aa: CASSPLGQGAGGTEAFF

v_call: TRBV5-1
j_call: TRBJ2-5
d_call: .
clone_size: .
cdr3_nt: TGCGCCAGCAGCGCACTGACAGTCTACCAAGAGACCCAGTACTTC
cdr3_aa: CASSALTVYQETQYF

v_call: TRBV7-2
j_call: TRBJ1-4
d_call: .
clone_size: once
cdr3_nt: TGTGCCAGCAGTCAGGACACATATTATGAAAAACTGTTTTTT
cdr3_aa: CASSQDTYYEKLFF

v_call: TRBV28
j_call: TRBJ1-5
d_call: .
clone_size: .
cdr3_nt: TGTGCCAGCAGCCAGGGGCGCTCGAATCAGCCCCAGCATTTT
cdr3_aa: CASSQGRSNQPQHF

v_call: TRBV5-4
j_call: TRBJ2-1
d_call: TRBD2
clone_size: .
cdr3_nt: TGTGCCAGCAGCTTCAGCGGGAGTAATGAGCAGTTCTTC
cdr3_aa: CASSFSGSNEQFF

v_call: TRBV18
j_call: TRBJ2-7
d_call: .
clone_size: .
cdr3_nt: TGTGCCAGCTCACCACCGTCCGCGGAGCCTAGCTCCTACGAGCAGTACTTC
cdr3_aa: CASSPPSAEPSSYEQYF

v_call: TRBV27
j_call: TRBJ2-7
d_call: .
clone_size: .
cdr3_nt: TGTGCCAGCAGTTTAAGAGGGAACGGGTACGAGCAGTACTTC
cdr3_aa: CASSLRGNGYEQYF

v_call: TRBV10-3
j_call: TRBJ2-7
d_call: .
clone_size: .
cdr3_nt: TGTGCCATCAGTGAAAACAGGGTATATGAGCAGTACTTC
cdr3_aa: CAISENRVYEQYF

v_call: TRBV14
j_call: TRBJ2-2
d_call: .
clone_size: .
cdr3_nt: TGTGCCAGCAGCCAAGTGAGGGTAGCCGGGGAGCTGTTTTTT
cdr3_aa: CASSQVRVAGELFF

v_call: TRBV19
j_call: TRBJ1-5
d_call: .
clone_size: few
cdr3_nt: TGTGCCAGTAGTATAGAAGGTGAAGGGACGAAGCCCCAGCATTTT
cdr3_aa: CASSIEGEGTKPQHF

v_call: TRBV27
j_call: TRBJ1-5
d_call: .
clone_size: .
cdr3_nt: TGTGCCAGCAGTTCCCTTTACCCACAGGGACAGCCCCAGCATTTT
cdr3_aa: CASSSLYPQGQPQHF

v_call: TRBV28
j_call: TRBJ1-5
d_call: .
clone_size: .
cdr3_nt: TGTGCCAGCGGTAGTAACAATCAGCCCCAGCATTTT
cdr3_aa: CASGSNNQPQHF

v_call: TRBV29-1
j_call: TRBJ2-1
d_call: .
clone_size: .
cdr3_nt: TGCAGCGGGGCCCGGGACCCAACGTCAGGCAATGAGCAGTTCTTC
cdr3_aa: CSGARDPTSGNEQFF

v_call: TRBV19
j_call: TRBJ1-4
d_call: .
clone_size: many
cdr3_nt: TGTGCCAGTAGTATTAGATCGGGCGGTAATGAAAAACTGTTTTTT
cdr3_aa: CASSIRSGGNEKLFF

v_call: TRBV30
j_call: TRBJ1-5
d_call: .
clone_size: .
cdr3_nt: TGTGCCTGGAGGGACAGTCTCAATCAGCCCCAGCATTTT
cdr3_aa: CAWRDSLNQPQHF

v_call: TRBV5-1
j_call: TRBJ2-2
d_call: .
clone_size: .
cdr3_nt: TGCGCCAGCAGACTTGGGCGGACCACCGGGGAGCTGTTTTTT
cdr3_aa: CASRLGRTTGELFF

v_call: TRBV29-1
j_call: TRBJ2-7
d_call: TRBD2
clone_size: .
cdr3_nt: TGCAGCGCACTAGCGGGAGCGATTTCCGAGCAGTACTTC
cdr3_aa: CSALAGAISEQYF

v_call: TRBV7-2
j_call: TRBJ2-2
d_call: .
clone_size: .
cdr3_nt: TGTGCCAGCAGCTTAGGACGGCTCGGGGAGCTGTTTTTT
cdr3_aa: CASSLGRLGELFF

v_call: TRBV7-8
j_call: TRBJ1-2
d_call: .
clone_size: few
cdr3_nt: TGTGCCAGCAGCTTAGGGACACTTGCTCCTTCCTATGGCTACACCTTC
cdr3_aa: CASSLGTLAPSYGYTF

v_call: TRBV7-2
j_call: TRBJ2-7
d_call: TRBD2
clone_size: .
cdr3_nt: TGTGCCAGCAGCTTAGTGGTAGCGGGAGTCGAGCAGTACTTC
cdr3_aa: CASSLVVAGVEQYF

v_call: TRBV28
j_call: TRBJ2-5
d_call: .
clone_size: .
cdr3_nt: TGTGCCAGCAGTTTATTTGGGACAAGGGAAGAGACCCAGTACTTC
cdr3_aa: CASSLFGTREETQYF

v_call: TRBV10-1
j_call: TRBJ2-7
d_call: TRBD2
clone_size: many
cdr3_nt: TGCGCCAGCAGTGAGGGGACTAGCGGGAGGGCCGAGCAGTACTTC
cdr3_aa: CASSEGTSGRAEQYF

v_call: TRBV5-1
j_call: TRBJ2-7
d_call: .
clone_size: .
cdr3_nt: TGCGCCAGCAGCTTGAACGGAGCGGGCGAGCAGTACTTC
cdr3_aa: CASSLNGAGEQYF

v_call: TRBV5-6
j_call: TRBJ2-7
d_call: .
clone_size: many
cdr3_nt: TGTGCCAGCAGCCCCGGGGAGTTTGCCTCCGAGCAGTACTTC
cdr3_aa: CASSPGEFASEQYF

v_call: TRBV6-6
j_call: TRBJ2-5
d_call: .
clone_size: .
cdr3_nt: TGTGCCAGCAGTTACTCAGGGTCAGGGACCCAGCAGTACTTC
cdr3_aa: CASSYSGSGTQQYF

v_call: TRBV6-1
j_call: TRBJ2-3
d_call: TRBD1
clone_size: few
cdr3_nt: TGTGCCAGCAAATTACAGGGGGCAACAGATACGCAGTATTTT
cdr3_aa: CASKLQGATDTQYF

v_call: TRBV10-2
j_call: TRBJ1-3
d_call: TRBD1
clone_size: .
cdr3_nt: TGCGCCAGCAGCTTACAGGGGTCAAACACCATATATTTT
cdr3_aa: CASSLQGSNTIYF

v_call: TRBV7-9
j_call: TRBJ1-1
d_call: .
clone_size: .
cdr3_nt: TGTGCCAGCAGCTTAGCTCCCGATCCAGTGATGAACACTGAAGCTTTCTTT
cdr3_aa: CASSLAPDPVMNTEAFF

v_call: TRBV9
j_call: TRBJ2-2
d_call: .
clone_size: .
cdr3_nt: TGTGCCAGCAGCGTAGACAGGGCCGGGGAGCTGTTTTTT
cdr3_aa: CASSVDRAGELFF

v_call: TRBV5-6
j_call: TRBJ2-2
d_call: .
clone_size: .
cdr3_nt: TGTGCCAGCAGCTTGGGACTAGGCGCGAACACCGGGGAGCTGTTTTTT
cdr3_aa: CASSLGLGANTGELFF

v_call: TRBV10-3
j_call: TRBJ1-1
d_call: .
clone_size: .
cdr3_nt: TGTGCCAGTAAACAGAAACCCGACACGAACACTGAAGCTTTCTTT
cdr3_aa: CASKQKPDTNTEAFF

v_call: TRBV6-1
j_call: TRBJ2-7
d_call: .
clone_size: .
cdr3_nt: TGTGCCAGCAGTGATTTCGGTCGGTCCTACGAGCAGTACTTC
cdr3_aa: CASSDFGRSYEQYF

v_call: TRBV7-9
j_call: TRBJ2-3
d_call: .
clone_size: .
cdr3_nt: TGTGCCAGCAGCTTAGTGCTGGGGCGGTTCACAGATACGCAGTATTTT
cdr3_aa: CASSLVLGRFTDTQYF

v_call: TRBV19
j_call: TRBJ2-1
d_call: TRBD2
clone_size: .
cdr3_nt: TGTGCCAGTAGTTATAGCGGGAAAGGCTACAATGAGCAGTTCTTC
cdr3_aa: CASSYSGKGYNEQFF

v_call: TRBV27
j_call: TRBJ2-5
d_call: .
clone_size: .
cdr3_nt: TGTGCCAGCAGCAGAGTTGACCAAGAGACCCAGTACTTC
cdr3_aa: CASSRVDQETQYF

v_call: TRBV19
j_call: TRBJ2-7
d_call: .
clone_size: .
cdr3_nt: TGTGCCAGTAGTATGTCAGGGGAATTCATGAACGAGCAGTACTTC
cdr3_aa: CASSMSGEFMNEQYF

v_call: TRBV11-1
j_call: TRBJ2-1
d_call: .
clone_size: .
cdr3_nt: TGTGCCAGCAGCTTAGTAGCGGATTTAGGAGAGCAGTTCTTC
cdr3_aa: CASSLVADLGEQFF

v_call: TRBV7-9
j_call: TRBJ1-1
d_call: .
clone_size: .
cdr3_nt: TGTGCCAGCAGCTTAGCCCCGGGTCGGAACACTGAAGCTTTCTTT
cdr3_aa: CASSLAPGRNTEAFF

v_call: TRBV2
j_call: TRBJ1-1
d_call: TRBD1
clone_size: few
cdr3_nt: TGTGCCAGCAGTGAACAGGGGGAAGTAGCTTTCTTT
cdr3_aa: CASSEQGEVAFF

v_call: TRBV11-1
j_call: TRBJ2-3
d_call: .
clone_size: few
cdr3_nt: TGTGCCAGCAGCCCCCGGGGTAGACCGGGCGAAACAGATACGCAGTATTTT
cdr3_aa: CASSPRGRPGETDTQYF

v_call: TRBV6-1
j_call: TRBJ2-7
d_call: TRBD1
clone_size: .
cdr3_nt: TGTGCCAGCAGTGAAGCTACAGGGGCCCTCTCCTACGAGCAGTACTTC
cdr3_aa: CASSEATGALSYEQYF

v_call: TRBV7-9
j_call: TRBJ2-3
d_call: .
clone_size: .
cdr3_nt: TGTGCCAGCAGCTTAGACACCACAGATACGCAGTATTTT
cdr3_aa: CASSLDTTDTQYF

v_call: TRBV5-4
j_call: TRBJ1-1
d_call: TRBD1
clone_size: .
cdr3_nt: TGTGCCAGCACAGGGGGGACAGGGGGTAACACTGAAGCTTTCTTT
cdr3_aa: CASTGGTGGNTEAFF

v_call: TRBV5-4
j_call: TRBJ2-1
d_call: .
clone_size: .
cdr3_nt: TGTGCCAGCAGCCCATCGAACAATGAGCAGTTCTTC
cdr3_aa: CASSPSNNEQFF

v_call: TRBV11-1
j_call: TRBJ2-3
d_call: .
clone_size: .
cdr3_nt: TGTGCCAGCAGCTTAGTACCAGATACGCAGTATTTT
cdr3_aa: CASSLVPDTQYF